The 11 T cell receptor beta chains below come from one sample, sequenced in a study of T cell responses to AZD1222 COVID-19 vaccine. Only in-frame clones appear in the TCRdb table, and some are missing; sequencing was by immunoSEQ multiplex PCR. The repertoire includes about 72,000 clones, roughly 91% of them detected once, and about 25% sits in the top ten. The sequences come from peripheral blood, collected on day 0 of AZD1222 vaccination. These receptor sequences come from an adult in good health.

CDR3 DNA sequence: TGTGCCAGCAGTTGGAAAGGGGGAACTGAAGCTTTCTTT. Translated, it gives CASSWKGGTEAFF. The rearrangement joins TRBV27 to TRBJ1-1; D possibly corresponds to TRBD1 (6 bases). With 4 bases removed from V and 5 bases from J, the gap between germline ends came to 11 bases. The CDR3 contains 13 residues. CDR1 MNHEY and CDR2 SMNVEV come from the germline V gene (reference sequence).

This clone was detected only once. The chain couples TRBV6-5 to TRBJ1-2; 7 bases are a match to TRBD1. The germline V gene has CDR1 MNHEY and CDR2 SVGAGI. V was pared by 7 bases and J by 6 bases, with 14 bases of the junction left unmatched. This CDR3 is 15 amino acids long. The CDR3 sequence is CASNQGDLLPNGYTF. The CDR3 DNA reads TGTGCCAGCAATCAGGGGGACTTGCTCCCCAATGGCTACACCTTC.

The chain is built from TRBV3-1 (or the pseudogene TRBV3-2) and TRBJ2-5; 16 bases agree with TRBD2. CDR3 size: 17 residues. Germline V gene sequence: CDR1 LGHDT, CDR2 YNNKEL (reference sequence). V lost 3 bases to trimming and J lost 5 bases; unmatched junction nucleotides: 6. CDR3 in DNA: TGTGCCAGCAGCCAGGGGACTAGCGGGGGGGCCTTGGAGACCCAGTACTTC. This gives the protein CASSQGTSGGALETQYF.

The chain links TRBV19 to TRBJ1-1; D gene unclear. The V gene lost 4 bases and the J gene lost 1 base, with 13 bases spanning the gap. The CDR3 contains 15 residues. CDR1 and CDR2 (germline): LNHDA, SQIVND (reference sequence). CDR3 protein: CASSTVLGPNTEAFF. The CDR3 DNA follows: TGTGCCAGTAGTACCGTGCTAGGTCCGAACACTGAAGCTTTCTTT. Full variable domain (remainder filled in from reference TRBV19 and TRBJ1-1): DGGITQSPKYLFRKEGQNVTLSCEQNLNHDAMYWYRQDPGQGLRLIYYSQIVNDFQKGDIAEGYSVSREKKESFPLTVTSAQKNPTAFYLCASSTVLGPNTEAFFGQGTRLTVV.

This clone appeared a single time. Relative to the germline gene, one junction end is altered; a read error may explain this. J is TRBJ2-2 and V is TRBV29-1; D is uncertain. The CDR3 has 12 residues. The germline CDR1 and CDR2 sequences are SQVTM and ANQGSEA. CDR3 region: CSVEAGSGELFF. CDR3 nucleotide sequence: TGCAGCGTCGAAGCCGGCTCCGGGGAGCTGTTTTTT.

This clone was recorded only once. The rearrangement links TRBV15 to TRBJ1-2; possible D gene TRBD1, 5 bases. Germline V lookup: CDR1 LNHNV, CDR2 YYDKDF (reference sequence). V lost 0 bases, J lost 5 bases, and 10 bases lay in between. There are 14 residues in the CDR3. The CDR3 region is CATSRDRQMYGYTF. The CDR3 DNA reads as TGTGCCACCAGCAGAGATAGACAGATGTATGGCTACACCTTC.

This clone showed up just once. The CDR3 protein is CASSSRVVSGANVLTF. In DNA, the CDR3 is TGTGCCAGCAGTTCTCGGGTAGTCTCTGGGGCCAACGTCCTGACTTTC. The chain uses TRBV6-2 or TRBV6-3 and TRBJ2-6; D gene ambiguous. Per the germline V gene, CDR1 is MNHEY and CDR2 is SVGEGT. The CDR3 is 16 amino acids. Trimming removed 4 bases from V and 0 bases from J, with 10 bases in between.

The chain carries TRBV10-3 and TRBJ1-1, with D uncertain. With 4 bases removed from V and 0 bases from J, the gap between germline ends came to 6 bases. This CDR3 contains 13 residues. The germline CDR1 and CDR2 sequences are ENHRY and SYGVKD. CDR3 in DNA: TGTGCCATCAGTGTTCAGGTGAACACTGAAGCTTTCTTT. Translated: CAISVQVNTEAFF.

V usage is TRBV6-2 or TRBV6-3 and J usage is TRBJ1-4, with D uncertain. CDR3 length equals 15 residues. Trimming removed 6 bases from V and 2 bases from J, with 13 bases in between. Germline V lookup: CDR1 MNHEY, CDR2 SVGEGT. The CDR3 loop reads CASSPSRSTNEKLFF. In DNA, the CDR3 is TGTGCCAGCAGCCCTTCCAGGTCCACTAATGAAAAACTGTTTTTT.

The chain links TRBV4-1 to TRBJ1-5; D possibly corresponds to TRBD1 (5 bases). CDR3 length: 18 residues. V was pared by 1 base and J by 5 bases, with 21 bases between. Germline V gene lookup returns CDR1 MGHRA and CDR2 YSYEKL. This CDR3 is CASSQGPDRTGFYQPQHF. In DNA form, the CDR3 reads TGCGCCAGCAGCCAAGGGCCCGACAGAACGGGTTTTTATCAGCCCCAGCATTTT.

This chain links TRBV6-2 or TRBV6-3 with TRBJ1-1; the D gene is possibly TRBD1 (5 bases). This CDR3 has 12 residues. Germline CDR1 reads MNHEY; CDR2 reads SVGEGT. The V end lost 5 bases, the J end lost 8 bases, and 12 bases lay between the germline ends. The DNA for the CDR3 is TGTGCCAGCAGTCGCCCGGGACGAGAAGCTTTCTTT. The encoded protein is CASSRPGREAFF.